The 30 T cell receptor beta chains below all came from one sample that was sequenced in a study of blood T cell repertoires in COVID-19 (dated by TCRdb to the early 2020s). The protocol used for the library was the immunoSEQ multiplex PCR assay. This immuneACCESS table, as held by TCRdb, lists in-frame sequences with V and J called but not all clones. Of the missing ones, under half trace to an unresolved V gene in checked studies; the others have no known cause. This sample is represented by roughly 130,000 clones; 86% of them were singletons. The top ten constitute roughly 4% of the sample. Material: peripheral blood. The origin of the receptors is a man aged 40-49 years with acute or convalescent COVID-19.

The chain couples TRBV9 to TRBJ1-1; 8 bases are shared with TRBD1. This CDR3 spans 15 amino acids. CDR1 and CDR2 from the germline V gene are SGDLS and YYNGEE. Germline trimming cut 4 bases from V and 4 bases from J; bases unmatched to any gene: 9. The CDR3 DNA reads TGTGCCAGCAGCTCTTTGACAGGGGATAGCACTGAAGCTTTCTTT. Protein product: CASSSLTGDSTEAFF. Full variable domain (rest looked up from reference TRBV9 and TRBJ1-1): DSGVTQTPKHLITATGQRVTLRCSPRSGDLSVYWYQQSLDQGLQFLIQYYNGEERAKGNILERFSAQQFPDLHSELNLSSLELGDSALYFCASSSLTGDSTEAFFGQGTRLTVV.

A few counts support this clone. V is TRBV5-6 and J is TRBJ1-6; TRBD1 matches 12 bases. With V trimmed by 4 bases and J by 8 bases, 10 bases remained unmatched. The germline V gene has CDR1 SGHDT and CDR2 YYEEEE. The CDR3 loop spans 17 amino acids. The CDR3 DNA sequence: TGTGCCAGCAGCCTGTCGGGAGGGACAGGGGGCCATTCACCCCTCCACTTT. The encoded protein is CASSLSGGTGGHSPLHF.

This clone came up once. J is TRBJ2-1 and V is TRBV4-2; 10 bases map to TRBD2. V was pared by 0 bases and J by 8 bases, with 7 bases of the junction left unmatched. Germline V gene lookup returns CDR1 LGHNA and CDR2 YNFKEQ. CDR3 length equals 16 residues. This chain's CDR3 is CASSQDQASGSYEQFF. CDR3 DNA: TGTGCCAGCAGCCAAGATCAGGCTAGCGGGAGCTATGAGCAGTTCTTC.

The CDR3 loop reads CASSLIGGGTDTQYF. CDR3 nucleotides: TGTGCCAGCAGCCTAATCGGGGGAGGAACAGATACGCAGTATTTT. The genes are TRBV7-2 and TRBJ2-3; TRBD2 might be the D (6 bases). In germline, CDR1 is SGHTA, CDR2 FQGNSA. V lost 5 bases and J 3 bases, leaving 15 bases between the germline ends. The CDR3 has 15 residues.

Only a few counts were recorded for this clone. This sequence joins TRBV10-3 and TRBJ1-1; weak D call: TRBD1 (6 bases). Germline CDR1 ENHRY, CDR2 SYGVKD. The CDR3 covers 15 residues. V was cut by 0 bases and J by 5 bases, with 13 bases left in between. The CDR3 region has the DNA TGTGCCATCAGTGAGTCGTCGACAGGTCGAACTGAAGCTTTCTTT. It translates to CAISESSTGRTEAFF.

The chain combines TRBV3-1 (or the pseudogene TRBV3-2) with TRBJ1-1, with a possible D match to TRBD1 (6 bases). Trimming took off 3 bases at V and 0 bases at J, with 14 bases between the two ends. The length of the CDR3 is 16 residues. Germline V gene sequence: CDR1 LGHDT, CDR2 YNNKEL (reference sequence). As DNA, the CDR3 is TGTGCCAGCAGCCAGCCGACAGGAAGGGTGAACACTGAAGCTTTCTTT. Translating gives CASSQPTGRVNTEAFF.

The chain links TRBV27 to TRBJ2-7; a weak D match, TRBD1 (6 bases). The CDR3 extends over 13 amino acids. V shed 4 bases and J shed 6 bases, with 13 bases lying between them. CDR1 and CDR2 (germline): MNHEY, SMNVEV (reference sequence). DNA of the CDR3: TGTGCCAGCAGTTCAGGGGACATTCCCGAGCAGTACTTC. Protein: CASSSGDIPEQYF.

This sequence joins TRBV7-2 and TRBJ2-3, with D maybe TRBD2 (6 bases). The V and J ends lost 5 bases and 5 bases respectively, with 17 bases between them. The CDR3 has 15 amino acids. Looked up from germline, CDR1 is SGHTA and CDR2 is FQGNSA. The DNA for the CDR3 is TGTGCCAGCAGCCAGAGAGGAGGGAACGAAGATACGCAGTATTTT. Protein: CASSQRGGNEDTQYF.

The rearrangement uses TRBV4-1 and TRBJ2-1, with TRBD2 matching 9 bases. The germline gives CDR1 MGHRA, CDR2 YSYEKL. This CDR3 has 16 amino acids. J gave up 0 bases and V 4 bases, and 4 bases lay outside the gene matches. CDR3 bases: TGCGCCAGCAGCCGGACTAGCGCGAGCTCCTACAATGAGCAGTTCTTC. It codes for CASSRTSASSYNEQFF.

The table lists this clone with a few counts. CDR3 bases: TGTGCCAGCAGCTTTGAGATTAACACTGAAGCTTTCTTT. This translates into CASSFEINTEAFF. The chain has TRBV5-4 and TRBJ1-1; D is ambiguous. The CDR3 spans 13 residues. V lost 2 bases, J lost 2 bases, and 7 bases lay in between. Germline loops: CDR1 SGHNT, CDR2 YYREEE (reference sequence).

The chain combines TRBV7-9 with TRBJ1-6, with no clear D. The CDR3 runs to 13 residues. Trimming removed 5 bases at V and 14 bases at J, with 16 bases between. The germline V gene encodes CDR1 SEHNR and CDR2 FQNEAQ (reference sequence). Written as DNA, the CDR3 is TGTGCCAGCAGCCGGCCCGGGTTGCGGGCCCTCCACTTT. Protein product: CASSRPGLRALHF.

The chain recombines TRBV7-9 with TRBJ1-6; the D gene is possibly TRBD1 (5 bases). This CDR3 has 14 residues. V was trimmed by 3 bases and J by 14 bases, leaving 17 bases between them. Germline V CDR1 and CDR2: SEHNR, FQNEAQ (reference sequence). The CDR3 sequence: CASSLAGDRETLHF. In DNA form, the CDR3 reads TGTGCCAGCAGCTTGGCGGGGGATCGGGAAACCCTCCACTTT.

The chain carries TRBV6-2 or TRBV6-3 and TRBJ2-1, with TRBD2 matching over 7 bases. With 6 bases clipped from V and 7 bases from J, the junction kept 18 bases outside the gene matches. CDR1 and CDR2 (germline): MNHEY, SVGEGT. The CDR3 spans 17 residues. As DNA, the CDR3 is TGTGCCAGCAGCACTAGCATTACTACTAGCGCGCGAAATGAGCAGTTCTTC. Encoded protein: CASSTSITTSARNEQFF.

The CDR3 DNA is TGTGCCAGCAGTGGACTAGCTGGGGATGAGCAGTTCTTC. Translating it yields CASSGLAGDEQFF. The chain has TRBV6-4 and TRBJ2-1; the match to TRBD2 covers 7 bases. V shed 4 bases and J 8 bases; nucleotides not matched to a gene: 5. The CDR3 has 13 amino acids. Germline V gene data show CDR1 as MRHNA and CDR2 as SNTAGT.

This clone was seen once. The rearrangement links TRBV7-9 to TRBJ1-2; D gene ambiguous. This CDR3 region has 13 residues. The V and J ends lost 1 base and 8 bases respectively, with 11 bases between them. Germline CDR1 is SEHNR and CDR2 is FQNEAQ (reference sequence). The CDR3 loop is CASSLGGVYGYTF. CDR3 coding DNA: TGTGCCAGCAGCTTAGGCGGGGTTTACGGCTACACCTTC.

This chain links TRBV4-1 with TRBJ2-1, with 8 bases fitting TRBD1. The CDR3 runs to 15 residues. Germline lookup yields CDR1 MGHRA and CDR2 YSYEKL. Germline trimming cut 4 bases from V and 6 bases from J; bases unmatched to any gene: 8. Written as DNA, the CDR3 is TGCGCCAGCAGCCTCCCGGGACAGGTGTTCAATGAGCAGTTCTTC. It translates to CASSLPGQVFNEQFF.

This chain joins TRBV5-5 and TRBJ2-3; D may be TRBD2 (5 bases). The V gene's germline CDR1 is SGHKS and CDR2 YYEKEE (reference sequence). Trimming removed 1 base from V and 4 bases from J, with 10 bases in between. The CDR3 totals 14 residues. The CDR3 nucleotides read TGTGCCAGCAGCTTGAGGCTAGCCCCAGATACGCAGTATTTT. It specifies CASSLRLAPDTQYF.

The chain combines TRBV7-8 with TRBJ2-1, with D perhaps matching TRBD1 (6 bases). CDR3 size: 13 residues. With 2 bases removed from V and 6 bases from J, the gap between germline ends came to 8 bases. The germline V gene has CDR1 SGHVS and CDR2 FQNEAQ. CDR3 in DNA: TGTGCCAGCAGCTTAAACAGGGTCAATGAGCAGTTCTTC. Its translation: CASSLNRVNEQFF.

This clone was detected only a few times. The chain has TRBV19 and TRBJ1-1; a weak D match, TRBD1 (6 bases). Germline V gene sequence: CDR1 LNHDA, CDR2 SQIVND (reference sequence). This CDR3 has 18 amino acids. The germline V and J ends were trimmed by 3 bases and 3 bases, with 23 bases remaining between them. The CDR3 spells CASSIGVWGRGGYTEAFF. In DNA form, the CDR3 reads TGTGCCAGTAGTATTGGGGTGTGGGGCAGGGGCGGCTACACTGAAGCTTTCTTT. The whole variable domain, remainder taken from reference TRBV19 and TRBJ1-1, is DGGITQSPKYLFRKEGQNVTLSCEQNLNHDAMYWYRQDPGQGLRLIYYSQIVNDFQKGDIAEGYSVSREKKESFPLTVTSAQKNPTAFYLCASSIGVWGRGGYTEAFFGQGTRLTVV.

The J gene is TRBJ1-3, the V gene TRBV19; 9 bases are a match to TRBD1. CDR1 is LNHDA and CDR2 is SQIVND in the germline V gene (reference sequence). V was pared by 8 bases and J by 3 bases, with 14 bases of the junction left unmatched. CDR3 length equals 17 residues. The CDR3 DNA reads as TGTGCCAGTCAACGGGTGTTGGACAGGGGCGTTGGAAACACCATATATTTT. Its translation: CASQRVLDRGVGNTIYF.

The rearrangement uses TRBV24-1 and TRBJ2-1; 7 bases match TRBD2. V was clipped by 4 bases and J by 6 bases; unmatched bases: 11. Germline values: CDR1 KGHDR, CDR2 SFDVKD. The CDR3 sequence is 16 residues long. The CDR3 region is CATSDLSGPGANEQFF. In nucleotides, the CDR3 is TGTGCCACCAGTGACCTTAGCGGGCCGGGAGCCAATGAGCAGTTCTTC.

The genes are TRBV5-6 and TRBJ1-1, with D unclear. Between the trimmed V and J ends, which lost 4 bases and 0 bases, there was a span of 10 bases. The CDR3 is 14 amino acids. Germline CDR1 is SGHDT and CDR2 is YYEEEE. The CDR3 region has the DNA TGTGCCAGCAGCACCTTACACCTGAACACTGAAGCTTTCTTT. It specifies CASSTLHLNTEAFF. Variable domain in full (rest from reference TRBV5-6 and TRBJ1-1): DAGVTQSPTHLIKTRGQQVTLRCSPKSGHDTVSWYQQALGQGPQFIFQYYEEEERQRGNFPDRFSGHQFPNYSSELNVNALLLGDSALYLCASSTLHLNTEAFFGQGTRLTVV.

The CDR3 here is CASSQGPHWTAGNTIYF. As DNA, the CDR3 is TGCGCCAGCAGCCAAGGGCCCCACTGGACAGCCGGAAACACCATATATTTT. The chain recombines TRBV4-1 with TRBJ1-3; perhaps TRBD1 as D (6 bases). CDR3 length: 17 amino acids. V lost 1 base and J lost 4, with 17 bases in between. CDR1 and CDR2 from the germline V gene are MGHRA and YSYEKL.

The rearrangement uses TRBV27 and TRBJ1-1, with D possibly being TRBD1 (5 bases). The CDR3 extends over 14 amino acids. V lost 3 bases and J lost 2, with 10 bases in between. Per germline, CDR1 MNHEY and CDR2 SMNVEV (reference sequence). The DNA for the CDR3 is TGTGCCAGCAGTTTCAGGGAAAGAAACACTGAAGCTTTCTTT. The encoded protein is CASSFRERNTEAFF.

The V and J genes are TRBV9 and TRBJ1-2; D uncertain. The CDR3 length is 14 residues. The V gene's germline CDR1 is SGDLS and CDR2 YYNGEE. Trimming took off 0 bases at V and 8 bases at J, with 14 bases between the two ends. The CDR3 loop is CASSVVSDAAGYTF. The CDR3, as DNA: TGTGCCAGCAGCGTAGTGTCAGACGCGGCCGGCTACACCTTC.

The genes are TRBV24-1 and TRBJ2-1; 8 bases map to TRBD2. V lost 3 bases, J lost 7 bases, and 7 bases stayed unmatched. There are 15 residues in the CDR3. Germline lookup yields CDR1 KGHDR and CDR2 SFDVKD. The CDR3 DNA sequence: TGTGCCACCAGTGATCAGCGGGAGTGGGGTAATGAGCAGTTCTTC. Protein product: CATSDQREWGNEQFF.

The chain is built from TRBV6-4 and TRBJ2-2; 7 bases are a match to TRBD1. V lost 6 bases and J lost 5; bases outside the gene matches: 3. CDR3 length: 13 amino acids. CDR1 is MRHNA, CDR2 SNTAGT, per germline. The CDR3 protein is CASSRDSTGELFF. DNA for the CDR3: TGTGCCAGCAGCCGGGACAGTACCGGGGAGCTGTTTTTT.

The J gene is TRBJ1-6, the V gene TRBV5-4; 9 bases fit TRBD1. CDR1 SGHNT and CDR2 YYREEE come from the germline V gene (reference sequence). The CDR3 has 15 amino acids. V trimming: 5 bases; J trimming: 7 bases; junction bases outside the gene matches: 7. CDR3: CASRPGTGNNSPLHF. The CDR3 DNA reads TGTGCCAGCAGACCCGGGACAGGGAACAATTCACCCCTCCACTTT.

The CDR3 is CASSQGLSYNSPLHF. In DNA form, the CDR3 reads TGTGCCAGCAGCCAAGGACTCTCCTATAATTCACCCCTCCACTTT. This chain uses TRBV7-2 with TRBJ1-6; no firm D call. This CDR3 is built from 15 residues. Looked up from germline, CDR1 is SGHTA and CDR2 is FQGNSA. With 5 bases removed from V and 0 bases from J, the gap between germline ends came to 8 bases.

In regard to this clone: One end of the junction does not line up with germline, which may come from a read error. The J gene is TRBJ1-4, the V gene TRBV6-5, with a possible D match to TRBD1 (5 bases). The CDR3 is 15 amino acids. From germline, CDR1 is MNHEY and CDR2 SVGAGI. The CDR3 sequence is CASSYSAGTLEKLLF. The DNA for the CDR3 is TGTGCCAGCAGTTACTCAGCCGGGACTCTTGAAAAACTGCTTTTT.